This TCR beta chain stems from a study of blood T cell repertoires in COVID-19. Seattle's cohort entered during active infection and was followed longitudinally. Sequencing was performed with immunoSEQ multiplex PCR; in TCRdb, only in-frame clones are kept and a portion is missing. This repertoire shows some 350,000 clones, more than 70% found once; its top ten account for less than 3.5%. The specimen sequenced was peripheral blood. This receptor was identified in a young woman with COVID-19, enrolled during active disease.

The CDR3 DNA reads as TGCGCCAGCAGCCAAGTCCAACGGACAGGTGCCAATGAGCAGTTCTTC. Residues: CASSQVQRTGANEQFF. The J gene is TRBJ2-1, the V gene TRBV4-3, with 7 bases matching TRBD1. There are 16 residues in the CDR3. Trimming cost V 1 base and J 6 bases; bases outside gene matches: 9. Germline loops: CDR1 LGHNA, CDR2 YSLEER.